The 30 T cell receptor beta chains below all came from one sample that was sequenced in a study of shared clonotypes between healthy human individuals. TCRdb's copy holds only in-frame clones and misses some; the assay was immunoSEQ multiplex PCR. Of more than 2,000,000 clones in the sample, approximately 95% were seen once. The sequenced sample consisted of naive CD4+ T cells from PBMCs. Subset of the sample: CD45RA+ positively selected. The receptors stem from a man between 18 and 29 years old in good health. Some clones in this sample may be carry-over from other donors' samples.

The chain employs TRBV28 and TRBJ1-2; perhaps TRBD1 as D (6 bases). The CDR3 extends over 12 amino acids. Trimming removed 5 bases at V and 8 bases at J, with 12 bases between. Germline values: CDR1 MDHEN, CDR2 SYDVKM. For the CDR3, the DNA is TGTGCCAGCAGTACAGGGAGGGAGGGCTACACCTTC. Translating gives CASSTGREGYTF.

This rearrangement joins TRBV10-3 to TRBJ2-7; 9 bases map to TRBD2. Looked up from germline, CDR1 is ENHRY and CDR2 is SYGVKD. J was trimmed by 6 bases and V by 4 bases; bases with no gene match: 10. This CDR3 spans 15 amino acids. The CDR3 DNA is TGTGCCATCAGTGCGTTGGCGGGAGGGCCCAGCGAGCAGTACTTC. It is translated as CAISALAGGPSEQYF.

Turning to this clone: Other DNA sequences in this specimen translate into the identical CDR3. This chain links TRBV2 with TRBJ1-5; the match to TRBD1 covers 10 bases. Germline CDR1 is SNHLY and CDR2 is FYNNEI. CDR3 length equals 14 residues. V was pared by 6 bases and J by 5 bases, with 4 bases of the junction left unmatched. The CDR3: CASSGTGEYQPQHF. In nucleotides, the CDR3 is TGTGCCAGCAGCGGGACAGGGGAGTATCAGCCCCAGCATTTT.

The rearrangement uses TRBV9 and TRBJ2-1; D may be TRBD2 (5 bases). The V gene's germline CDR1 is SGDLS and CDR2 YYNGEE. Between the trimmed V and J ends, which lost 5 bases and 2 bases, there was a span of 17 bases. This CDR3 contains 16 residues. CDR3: CASRAGVAGPYNEQFF. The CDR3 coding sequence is TGTGCCAGCAGGGCCGGTGTGGCGGGCCCCTACAATGAGCAGTTCTTC. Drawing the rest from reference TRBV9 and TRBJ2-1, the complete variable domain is DSGVTQTPKHLITATGQRVTLRCSPRSGDLSVYWYQQSLDQGLQFLIQYYNGEERAKGNILERFSAQQFPDLHSELNLSSLELGDSALYFCASRAGVAGPYNEQFFGPGTRLTVL.

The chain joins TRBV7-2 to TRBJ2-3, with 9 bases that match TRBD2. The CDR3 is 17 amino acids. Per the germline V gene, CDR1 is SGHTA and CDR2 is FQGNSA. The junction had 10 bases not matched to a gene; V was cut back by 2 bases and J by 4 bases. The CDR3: CASSLMSGGGAADTQYF. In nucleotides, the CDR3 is TGTGCCAGCAGCTTAATGTCTGGCGGGGGGGCGGCAGATACGCAGTATTTT.

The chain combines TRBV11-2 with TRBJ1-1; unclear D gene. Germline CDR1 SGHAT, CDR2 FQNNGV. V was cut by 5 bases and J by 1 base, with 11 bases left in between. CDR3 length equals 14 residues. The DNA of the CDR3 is TGTGCCAGCAGCCCCCACAGAAAGAACACTGAAGCTTTCTTT. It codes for CASSPHRKNTEAFF.

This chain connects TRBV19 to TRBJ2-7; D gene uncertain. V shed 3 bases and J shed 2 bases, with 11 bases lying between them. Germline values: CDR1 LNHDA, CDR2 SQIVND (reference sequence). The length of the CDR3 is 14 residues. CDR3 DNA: TGTGCCAGTAGTATGGCCGTGGCAGCCTACGAGCAGTACTTC. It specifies CASSMAVAAYEQYF.

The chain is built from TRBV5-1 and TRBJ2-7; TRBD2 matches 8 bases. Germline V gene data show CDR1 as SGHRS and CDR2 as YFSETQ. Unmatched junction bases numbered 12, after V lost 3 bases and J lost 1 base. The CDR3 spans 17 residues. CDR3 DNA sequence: TGCGCCAGCAGCTCCCTCCCCTCAAGCGGGAGATCCTACGAGCAGTACTTC. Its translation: CASSSLPSSGRSYEQYF.

CDR3 bases: TGTGCCTGGAGACGGACAGGGGGCGCGAGCTACACCTTC. Amino acids: CAWRRTGGASYTF. This chain links TRBV30 with TRBJ1-2, with 11 positions matching TRBD1. The CDR3 is 13 amino acids. Trimming at V came to 3 bases and at J to 9 bases, leaving 6 bases not matched to a gene. CDR1 and CDR2 from the germline V gene are GTSNPN and SVGIG (reference sequence). The entire variable domain, with the rest obtained from reference TRBV30 and TRBJ1-2, is as follows: SQTIHQWPATLVQPVGSPLSLECTVEGTSNPNLYWYRQAAGRGLQLLFYSVGIGQISSEVPQNLSASRPQDRQFILSSKKLLLSDSGFYLCAWRRTGGASYTFGSGTRLTVV.

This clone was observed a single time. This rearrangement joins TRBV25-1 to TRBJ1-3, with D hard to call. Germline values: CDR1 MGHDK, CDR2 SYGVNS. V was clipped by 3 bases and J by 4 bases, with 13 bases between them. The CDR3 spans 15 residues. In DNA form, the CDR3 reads TGTGCCAGCAGTGACACGGGGTCAGCAGGAAACACCATATATTTT. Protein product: CASSDTGSAGNTIYF.

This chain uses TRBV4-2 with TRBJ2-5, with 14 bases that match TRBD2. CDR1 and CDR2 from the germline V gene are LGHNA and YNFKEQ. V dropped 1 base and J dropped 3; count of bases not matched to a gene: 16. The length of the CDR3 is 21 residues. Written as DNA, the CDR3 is TGTGCCAGCAGCCAAGTTCCCGGGACTAGCGGGAGAGGGGAGATTGAAGAGACCCAGTACTTC. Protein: CASSQVPGTSGRGEIEETQYF.

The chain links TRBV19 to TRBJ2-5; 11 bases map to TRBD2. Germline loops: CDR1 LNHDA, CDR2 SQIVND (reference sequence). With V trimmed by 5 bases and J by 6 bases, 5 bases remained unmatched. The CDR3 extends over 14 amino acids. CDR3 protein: CASSPMTSGKTQYF. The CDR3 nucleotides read TGTGCCAGTAGTCCGATGACTAGCGGGAAGACCCAGTACTTC.

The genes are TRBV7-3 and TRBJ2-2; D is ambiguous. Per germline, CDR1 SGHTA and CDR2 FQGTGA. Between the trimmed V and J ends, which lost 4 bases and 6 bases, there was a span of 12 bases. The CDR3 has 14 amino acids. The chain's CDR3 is CASSSRPVAGELFF. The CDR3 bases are TGTGCCAGCAGCTCTAGACCTGTCGCCGGGGAGCTGTTTTTT. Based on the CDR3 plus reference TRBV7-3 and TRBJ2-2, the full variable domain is GAGVSQTPSNKVTEKGKYVELRCDPISGHTALYWYRQSLGQGPEFLIYFQGTGAADDSGLPNDRFFAVRPEGSVSTLKIQRTERGDSAVYLCASSSRPVAGELFFGEGSRLTVL.

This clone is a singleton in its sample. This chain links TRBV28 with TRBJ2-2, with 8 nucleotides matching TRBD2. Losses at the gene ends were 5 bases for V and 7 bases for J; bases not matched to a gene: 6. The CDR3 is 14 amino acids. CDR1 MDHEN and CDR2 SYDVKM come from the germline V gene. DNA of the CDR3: TGTGCCAGCAGTGTTAGCGGGGTTGGCGGGGAGCTGTTTTTT. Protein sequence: CASSVSGVGGELFF.

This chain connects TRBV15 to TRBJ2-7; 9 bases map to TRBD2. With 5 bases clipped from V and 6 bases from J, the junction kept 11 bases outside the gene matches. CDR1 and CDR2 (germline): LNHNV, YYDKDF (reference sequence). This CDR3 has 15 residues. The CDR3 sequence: CATSPTGTSNSEQYF. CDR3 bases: TGTGCCACCAGCCCGACCGGGACTAGCAACTCCGAGCAGTACTTC.

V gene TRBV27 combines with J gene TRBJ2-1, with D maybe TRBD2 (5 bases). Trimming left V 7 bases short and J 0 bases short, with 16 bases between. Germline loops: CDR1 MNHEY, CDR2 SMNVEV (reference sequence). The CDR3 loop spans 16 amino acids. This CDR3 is CASTSREAGSYNEQFF. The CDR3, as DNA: TGTGCCAGCACCTCCCGTGAGGCGGGCTCCTACAATGAGCAGTTCTTC.

CDR3 sequence reads: CASSPLKTGESYEQYF. CDR3 sequence (DNA): TGTGCCAGCAGTCCATTAAAAACAGGGGAATCCTACGAGCAGTACTTC. The V call is TRBV27, the J call TRBJ2-7; TRBD1 agrees at 7 bases. The V and J ends lost 5 bases and 1 base, in that order; junction bases with no gene match: 11. Germline CDR1 and CDR2: MNHEY and SMNVEV (reference sequence). This CDR3 is 16 amino acids long.

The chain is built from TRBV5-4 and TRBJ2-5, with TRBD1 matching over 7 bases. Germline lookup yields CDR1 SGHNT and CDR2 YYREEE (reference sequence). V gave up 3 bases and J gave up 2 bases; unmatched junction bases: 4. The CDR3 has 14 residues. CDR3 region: CASSWPGQQETQYF. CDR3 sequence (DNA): TGTGCCAGCAGCTGGCCGGGACAGCAAGAGACCCAGTACTTC.

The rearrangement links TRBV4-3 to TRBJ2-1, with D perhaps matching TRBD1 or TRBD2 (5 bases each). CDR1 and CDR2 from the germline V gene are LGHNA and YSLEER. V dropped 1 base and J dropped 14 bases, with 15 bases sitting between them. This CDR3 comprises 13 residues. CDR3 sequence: CASSQAGRGPKFF. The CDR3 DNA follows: TGCGCCAGCAGCCAAGCTGGTCGGGGACCCAAGTTCTTC.

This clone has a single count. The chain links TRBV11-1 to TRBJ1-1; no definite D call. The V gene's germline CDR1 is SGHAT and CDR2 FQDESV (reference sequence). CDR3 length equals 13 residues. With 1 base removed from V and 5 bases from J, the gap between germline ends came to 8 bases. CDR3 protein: CASSLGHFTEAFF. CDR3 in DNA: TGTGCCAGCAGCTTAGGCCACTTTACTGAAGCTTTCTTT.

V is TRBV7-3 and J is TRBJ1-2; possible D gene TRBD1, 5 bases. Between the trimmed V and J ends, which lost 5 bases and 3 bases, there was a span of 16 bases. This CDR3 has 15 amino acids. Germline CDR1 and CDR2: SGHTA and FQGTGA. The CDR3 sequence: CASSQGAREDYGYTF. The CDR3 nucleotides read TGTGCCAGCAGCCAAGGGGCCAGGGAGGACTATGGCTACACCTTC.

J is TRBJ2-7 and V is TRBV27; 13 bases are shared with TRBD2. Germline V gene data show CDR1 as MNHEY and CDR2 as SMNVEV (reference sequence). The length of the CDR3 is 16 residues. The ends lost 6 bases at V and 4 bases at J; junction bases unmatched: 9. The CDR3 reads CASSRMGLAGFYEQYF. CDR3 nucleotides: TGTGCCAGCAGCCGGATGGGACTAGCGGGATTTTACGAGCAGTACTTC.

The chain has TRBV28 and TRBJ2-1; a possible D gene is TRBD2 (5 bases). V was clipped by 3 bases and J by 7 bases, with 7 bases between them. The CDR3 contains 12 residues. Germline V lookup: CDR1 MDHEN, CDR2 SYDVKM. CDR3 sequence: CASSFRTNEQFF. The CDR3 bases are TGTGCCAGCAGTTTTAGGACTAATGAGCAGTTCTTC.

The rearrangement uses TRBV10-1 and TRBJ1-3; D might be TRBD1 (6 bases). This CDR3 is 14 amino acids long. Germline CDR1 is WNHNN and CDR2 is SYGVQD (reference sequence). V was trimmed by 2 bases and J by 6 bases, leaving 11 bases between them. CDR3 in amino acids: CASSEIQGANTIYF. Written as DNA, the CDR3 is TGCGCCAGCAGTGAGATACAGGGCGCAAACACCATATATTTT.

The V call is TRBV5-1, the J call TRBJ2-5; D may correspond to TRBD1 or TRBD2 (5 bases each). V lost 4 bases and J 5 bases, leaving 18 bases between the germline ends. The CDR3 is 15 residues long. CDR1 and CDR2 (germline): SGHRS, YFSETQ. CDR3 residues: CASSAEGTSGETQYF. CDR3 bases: TGCGCCAGCAGCGCTGAGGGGACCTCGGGGGAGACCCAGTACTTC.

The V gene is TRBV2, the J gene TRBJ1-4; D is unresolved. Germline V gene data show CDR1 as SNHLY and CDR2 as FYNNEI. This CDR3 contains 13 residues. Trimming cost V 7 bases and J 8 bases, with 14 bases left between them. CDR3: CASTMSGGEKLFF. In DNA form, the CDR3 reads TGTGCCAGCACTATGTCGGGAGGGGAAAAACTGTTTTTT. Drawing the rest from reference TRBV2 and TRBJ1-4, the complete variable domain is EPEVTQTPSHQVTQMGQEVILRCVPISNHLYFYWYRQILGQKVEFLVSFYNNEISEKSEIFDDQFSVERPDGSNFTLKIRSTKLEDSAMYFCASTMSGGEKLFFGSGTQLSVL.

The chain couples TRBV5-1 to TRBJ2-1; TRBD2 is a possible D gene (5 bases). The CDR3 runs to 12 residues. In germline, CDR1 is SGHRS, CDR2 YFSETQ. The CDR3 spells CASSQESGEQFF. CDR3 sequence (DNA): TGCGCTAGCTCCCAGGAAAGCGGCGAGCAGTTCTTC. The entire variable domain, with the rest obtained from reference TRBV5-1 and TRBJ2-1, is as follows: KAGVTQTPRYLIKTRGQQVTLSCSPISGHRSVSWYQQTPGQGLQFLFEYFSETQRNKGNFPGRFSGRQFSNSRSEMNVSTLELGDSALYLCASSQESGEQFFGPGTRLTVL.

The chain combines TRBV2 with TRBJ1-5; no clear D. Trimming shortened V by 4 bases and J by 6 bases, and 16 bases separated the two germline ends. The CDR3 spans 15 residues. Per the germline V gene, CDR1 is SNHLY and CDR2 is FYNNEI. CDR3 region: CASSGSRGESQPQHF. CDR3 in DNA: TGTGCCAGCAGTGGAAGCCGCGGAGAGAGTCAGCCCCAGCATTTT.

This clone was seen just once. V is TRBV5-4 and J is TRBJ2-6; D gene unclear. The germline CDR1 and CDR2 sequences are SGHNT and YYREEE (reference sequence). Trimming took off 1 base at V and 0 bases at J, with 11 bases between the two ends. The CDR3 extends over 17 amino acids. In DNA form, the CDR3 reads TGTGCCAGCAGCTTGCACAGACTCAGCTCTGGGGCCAACGTCCTGACTTTC. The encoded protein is CASSLHRLSSGANVLTF.

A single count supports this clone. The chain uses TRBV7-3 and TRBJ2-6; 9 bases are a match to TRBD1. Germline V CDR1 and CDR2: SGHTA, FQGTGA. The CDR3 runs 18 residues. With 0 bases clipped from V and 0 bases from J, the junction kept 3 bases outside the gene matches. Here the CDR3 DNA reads TGTGCCAGCAGCTTAACGGGACAGGGAAGCTCTGGGGCCAACGTCCTGACTTTC. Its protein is CASSLTGQGSSGANVLTF. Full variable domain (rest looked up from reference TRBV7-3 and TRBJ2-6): GAGVSQTPSNKVTEKGKYVELRCDPISGHTALYWYRQSLGQGPEFLIYFQGTGAADDSGLPNDRFFAVRPEGSVSTLKIQRTERGDSAVYLCASSLTGQGSSGANVLTFGAGSRLTVL.